Listed below are T cell receptor beta chains from one sample, sequenced in a study of T cells in Graves' hyperthyroidism and ophthalmopathy. TCRdb re-called the multiplex PCR reads through MiXCR, storing one row per CDR3 protein. The table records about 410,000 distinct CDR3 sequences, about 14% of them present only once. Material: blood. Receptors were obtained from a woman aged 25-40 years with Graves' ophthalmopathy. The conserved cysteine and the conserved F or W are not part of the CDR3 here.

V gene,J gene,CDR3 protein
TRBV6-1,TRBJ1-5,ASSDNQPQH
TRBV6-1,TRBJ2-2,ASSSIGPPTGELF
TRBV12-3/TRBV12-4,TRBJ1-2,ASTPEQGGHYGYT
TRBV3-1,TRBJ2-2,ASSLSTDITNTGELF
TRBV28,TRBJ1-1,ASQDTSNTEAF
TRBV12-3/TRBV12-4,TRBJ2-3,ASSLLGIQSSHTQY
TRBV6-6,TRBJ2-7,ASSYFPGEDEQY
TRBV5-5,TRBJ2-5,ASSNRVSGIEETQY
TRBV3-1,TRBJ2-7,ASSQGQGQVEQY
TRBV6-1,TRBJ1-2,ASSVSRGRGDGYT
TRBV2,TRBJ2-5,ASTRLAGTQETQY
TRBV4-1,TRBJ1-3,ASSQGYGNTIY
TRBV5-1,TRBJ2-2,ASSTATGGDTGELF
TRBV7-2,TRBJ1-6,ASSLAPQGNSPLH
TRBV7-9,TRBJ2-3,ASSFFGLDTQY
TRBV15,TRBJ2-1,ATSRGQARNEQF
TRBV19,TRBJ1-2,ASTILRGGTGYT
TRBV7-9,TRBJ2-5,ASRLTGGGNYETQY
TRBV29-1,TRBJ1-1,SVRQSLTEAF
TRBV24-1,TRBJ2-3,ATSDGPSTDTQY
TRBV11-2,TRBJ1-2,ASSLDQGDNYGYT
TRBV9,TRBJ1-1,ASSVVTGTEAF
TRBV11-2,TRBJ2-1,ASSLDWQPNEQF
TRBV9,TRBJ1-5,ASNEQGMGSQPQH
TRBV19,TRBJ2-1,ASRWDNEQF
TRBV24-1,TRBJ2-3,ATSAQDRGRFTDTQY
TRBV10-3,TRBJ2-2,AISEPGQGAGGELF
TRBV12-3/TRBV12-4,TRBJ2-2,ASSLVTPGELF
TRBV7-2,TRBJ2-7,ASSPRQGGPRGEQY
TRBV24-1,TRBJ2-5,ATRSPKETQY
TRBV28,TRBJ2-6,ASSLDVEPGANVLT
TRBV5-6,TRBJ1-2,ASSPDTGGYT
TRBV7-8,TRBJ1-4,ASSLAILRTNEKLF
TRBV19,TRBJ1-5,ASSPSQGRYSNQPQH
TRBV12-3/TRBV12-4,TRBJ2-5,ASSPDEETQY
TRBV30,TRBJ1-1,AWTLGGDEAF
TRBV11-2,TRBJ1-3,ASSLDSSTGNTIY
TRBV24-1,TRBJ2-5,ATSDRGGGFQETQY
TRBV12-3/TRBV12-4,TRBJ1-6,ASSPRTGSQSYNSPLH
TRBV28,TRBJ1-2,ASRGGAYGYT
TRBV19,TRBJ2-7,ASSIVRGTYEQY
TRBV30,TRBJ1-1,AWSVQGNTEAF
TRBV27,TRBJ1-1,ASSFGKNTEAF
TRBV27,TRBJ1-2,ASSRGGGGGYT
TRBV10-1,TRBJ2-3,ASSEDTDTQY
TRBV7-9,TRBJ2-1,ASSPRAGGLLNEQF
TRBV9,TRBJ1-2,ASSGGQGRANYGYT
TRBV28,TRBJ2-5,ASSLSAGQETQY
TRBV6-1,TRBJ1-5,ASTERLAADQPQH
TRBV28,TRBJ2-3,ASSLDAGVSTDTQY
TRBV6-5,TRBJ2-7,ASSYDRTRGEQY
TRBV7-9,TRBJ2-3,ASSLGTSGILTDTQY
TRBV2,TRBJ2-2,ASRRDGELF